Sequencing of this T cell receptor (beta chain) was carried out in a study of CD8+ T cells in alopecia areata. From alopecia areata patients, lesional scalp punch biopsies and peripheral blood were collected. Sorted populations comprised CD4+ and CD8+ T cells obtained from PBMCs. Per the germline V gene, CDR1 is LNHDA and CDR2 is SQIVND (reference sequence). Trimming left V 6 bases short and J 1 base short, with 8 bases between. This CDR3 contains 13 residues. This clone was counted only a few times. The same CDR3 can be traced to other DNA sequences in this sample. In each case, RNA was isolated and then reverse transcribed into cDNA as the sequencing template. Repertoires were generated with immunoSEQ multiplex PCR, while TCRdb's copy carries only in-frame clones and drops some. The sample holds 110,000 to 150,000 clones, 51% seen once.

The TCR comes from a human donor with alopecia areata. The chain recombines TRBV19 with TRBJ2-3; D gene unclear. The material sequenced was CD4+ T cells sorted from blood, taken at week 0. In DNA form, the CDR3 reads TGTGCCAGTAGAGATCGGGGCACAGATACGCAGTATTTT. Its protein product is CASRDRGTDTQYF. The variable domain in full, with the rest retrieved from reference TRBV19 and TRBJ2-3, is DGGITQSPKYLFRKEGQNVTLSCEQNLNHDAMYWYRQDPGQGLRLIYYSQIVNDFQKGDIAEGYSVSREKKESFPLTVTSAQKNPTAFYLCASRDRGTDTQYFGPGTRLTVL.